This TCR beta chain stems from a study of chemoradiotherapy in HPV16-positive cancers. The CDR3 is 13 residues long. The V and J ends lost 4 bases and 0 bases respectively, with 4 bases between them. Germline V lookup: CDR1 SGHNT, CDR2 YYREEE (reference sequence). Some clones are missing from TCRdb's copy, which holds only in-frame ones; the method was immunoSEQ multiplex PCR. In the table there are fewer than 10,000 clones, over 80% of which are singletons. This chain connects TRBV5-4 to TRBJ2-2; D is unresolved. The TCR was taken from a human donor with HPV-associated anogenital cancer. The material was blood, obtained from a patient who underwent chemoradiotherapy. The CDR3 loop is CASSEPNTGELFF. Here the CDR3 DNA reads TGTGCCAGCAGCGAACCGAACACCGGGGAGCTGTTTTTT.